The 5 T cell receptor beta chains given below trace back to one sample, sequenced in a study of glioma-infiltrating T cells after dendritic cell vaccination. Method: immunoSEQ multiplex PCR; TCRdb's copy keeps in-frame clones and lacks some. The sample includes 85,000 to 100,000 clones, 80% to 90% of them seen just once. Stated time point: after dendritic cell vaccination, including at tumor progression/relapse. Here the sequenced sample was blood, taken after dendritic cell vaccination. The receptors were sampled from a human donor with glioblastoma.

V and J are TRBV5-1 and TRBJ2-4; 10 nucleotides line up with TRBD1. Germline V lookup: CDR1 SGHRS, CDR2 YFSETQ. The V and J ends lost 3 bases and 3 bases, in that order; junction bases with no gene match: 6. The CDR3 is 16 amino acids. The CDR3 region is CASSWGQGLVKNIQYF. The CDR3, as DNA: TGCGCCAGCAGCTGGGGACAGGGGCTAGTCAAAAACATTCAGTACTTC.

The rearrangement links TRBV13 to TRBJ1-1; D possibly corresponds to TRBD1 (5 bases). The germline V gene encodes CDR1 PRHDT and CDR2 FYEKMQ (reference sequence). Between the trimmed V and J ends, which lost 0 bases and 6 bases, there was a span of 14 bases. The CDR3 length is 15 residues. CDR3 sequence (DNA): TGTGCCAGCAGCTTAGGACCAGGGTATACCGCTGAAGCTTTCTTT. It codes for CASSLGPGYTAEAFF.

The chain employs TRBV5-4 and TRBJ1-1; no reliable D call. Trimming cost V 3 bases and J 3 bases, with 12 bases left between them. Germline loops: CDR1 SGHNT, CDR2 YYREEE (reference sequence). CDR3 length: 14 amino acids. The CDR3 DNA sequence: TGTGCCAGCAGCTCAGGTGCCTTGGACACTGAAGCTTTCTTT. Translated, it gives CASSSGALDTEAFF.

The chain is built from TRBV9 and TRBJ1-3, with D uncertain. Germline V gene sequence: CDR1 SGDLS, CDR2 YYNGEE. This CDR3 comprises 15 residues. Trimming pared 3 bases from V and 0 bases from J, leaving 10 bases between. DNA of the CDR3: TGTGCCAGCAGCGGAAGAGGGAGCTCTGGAAACACCATATATTTT. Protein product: CASSGRGSSGNTIYF.

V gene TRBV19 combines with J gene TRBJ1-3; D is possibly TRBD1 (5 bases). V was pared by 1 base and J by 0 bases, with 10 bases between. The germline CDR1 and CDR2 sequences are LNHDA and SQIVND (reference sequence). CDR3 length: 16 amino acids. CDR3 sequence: CASSIGTQSSGNTIYF. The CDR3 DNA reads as TGTGCCAGTAGTATAGGGACACAGAGCTCTGGAAACACCATATATTTT.